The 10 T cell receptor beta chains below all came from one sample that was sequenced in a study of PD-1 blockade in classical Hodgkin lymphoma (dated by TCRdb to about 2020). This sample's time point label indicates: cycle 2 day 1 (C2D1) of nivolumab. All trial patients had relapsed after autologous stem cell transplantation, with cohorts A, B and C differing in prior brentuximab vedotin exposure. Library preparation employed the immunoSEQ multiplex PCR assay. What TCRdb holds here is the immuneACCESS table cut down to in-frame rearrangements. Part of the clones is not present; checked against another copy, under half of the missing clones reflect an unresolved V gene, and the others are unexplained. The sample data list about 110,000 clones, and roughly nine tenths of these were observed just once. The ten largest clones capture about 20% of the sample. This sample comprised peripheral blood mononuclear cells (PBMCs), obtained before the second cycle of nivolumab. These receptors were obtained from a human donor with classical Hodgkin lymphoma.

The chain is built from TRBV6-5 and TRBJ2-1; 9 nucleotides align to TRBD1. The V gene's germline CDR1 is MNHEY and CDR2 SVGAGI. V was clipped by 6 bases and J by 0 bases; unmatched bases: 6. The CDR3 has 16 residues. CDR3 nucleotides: TGTGCCAGCAGCTACCTGACAGGGGGCTCCTACAATGAGCAGTTCTTC. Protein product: CASSYLTGGSYNEQFF.

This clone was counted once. CDR3 coding DNA: TGCGCCAGCAGCCAAGATTGGGAGGCTCTATCTAATGAGCAGTTCTTC. Encoded protein: CASSQDWEALSNEQFF. This chain links TRBV4-3 with TRBJ2-1; D might be TRBD2 (6 bases). The CDR3 runs 16 residues. Trimming removed 0 bases from V and 7 bases from J, with 16 bases in between. The germline V gene has CDR1 LGHNA and CDR2 YSLEER.

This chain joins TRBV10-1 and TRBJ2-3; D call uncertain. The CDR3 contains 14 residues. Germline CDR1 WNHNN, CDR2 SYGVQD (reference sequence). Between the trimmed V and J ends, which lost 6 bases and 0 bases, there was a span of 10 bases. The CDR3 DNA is TGCGCCAGCAGCCGAGACGGGAGCACAGATACGCAGTATTTT. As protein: CASSRDGSTDTQYF.

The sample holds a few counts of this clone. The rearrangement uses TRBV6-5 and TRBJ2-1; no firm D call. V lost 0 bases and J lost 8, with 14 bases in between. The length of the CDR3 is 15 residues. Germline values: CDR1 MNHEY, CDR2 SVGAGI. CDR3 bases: TGTGCCAGCAGTTACTCGACGGGTTCGTTCGATGAGCAGTTCTTC. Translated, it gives CASSYSTGSFDEQFF.

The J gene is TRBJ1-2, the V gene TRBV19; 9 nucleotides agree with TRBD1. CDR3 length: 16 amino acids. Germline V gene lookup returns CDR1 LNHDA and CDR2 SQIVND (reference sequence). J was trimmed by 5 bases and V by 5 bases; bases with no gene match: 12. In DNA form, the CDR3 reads TGTGCCAGTAGTTCCAGGACAGGGGCGAGTAATTATGGCTACACCTTC. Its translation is CASSSRTGASNYGYTF.

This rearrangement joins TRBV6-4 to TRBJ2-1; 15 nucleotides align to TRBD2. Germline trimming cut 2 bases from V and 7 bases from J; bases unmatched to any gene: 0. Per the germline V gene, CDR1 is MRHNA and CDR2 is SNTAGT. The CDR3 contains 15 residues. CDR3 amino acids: CASSDGTSGRNEQFF. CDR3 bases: TGTGCCAGCAGTGACGGGACTAGCGGGAGGAATGAGCAGTTCTTC.

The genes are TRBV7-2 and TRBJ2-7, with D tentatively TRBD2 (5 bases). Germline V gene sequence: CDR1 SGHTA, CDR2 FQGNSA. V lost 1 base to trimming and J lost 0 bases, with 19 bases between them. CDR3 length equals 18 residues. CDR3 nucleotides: TGTGCCAGCAGCTTAGGGCGGGCCAAGGGCCCTAGCTCCTACGAGCAGTACTTC. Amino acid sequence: CASSLGRAKGPSSYEQYF.

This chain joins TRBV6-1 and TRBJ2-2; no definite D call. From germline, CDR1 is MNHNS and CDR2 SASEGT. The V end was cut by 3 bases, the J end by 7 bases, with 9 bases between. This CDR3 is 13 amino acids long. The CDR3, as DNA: TGTGCCAGCAGTGACTACCTCGTCGGGGAGCTGTTTTTT. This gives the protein CASSDYLVGELFF.

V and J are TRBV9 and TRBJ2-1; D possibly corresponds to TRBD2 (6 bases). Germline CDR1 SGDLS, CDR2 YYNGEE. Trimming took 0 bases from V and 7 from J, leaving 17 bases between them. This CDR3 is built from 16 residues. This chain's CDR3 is CASSVGGGIARNEQFF. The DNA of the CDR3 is TGTGCCAGCAGCGTAGGGGGAGGCATAGCCCGAAATGAGCAGTTCTTC.

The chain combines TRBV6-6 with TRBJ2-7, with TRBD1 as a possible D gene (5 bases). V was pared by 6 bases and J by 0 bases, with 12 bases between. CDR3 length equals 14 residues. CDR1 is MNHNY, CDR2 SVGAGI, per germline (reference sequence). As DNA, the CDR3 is TGTGCCAGCAGCTCCACAGGTACCTCCTACGAGCAGTACTTC. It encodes CASSSTGTSYEQYF.